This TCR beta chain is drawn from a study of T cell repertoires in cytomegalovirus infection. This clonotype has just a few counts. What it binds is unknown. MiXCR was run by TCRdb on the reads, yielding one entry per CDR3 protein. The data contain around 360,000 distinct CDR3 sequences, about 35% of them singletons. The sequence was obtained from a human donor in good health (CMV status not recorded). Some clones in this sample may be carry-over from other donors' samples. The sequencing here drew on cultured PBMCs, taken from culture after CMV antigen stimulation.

CDR3 in amino acids: CASSADGARIGAYEQYF. In DNA, the CDR3 is TGTGCCAGCAGCGCCGATGGGGCCAGAATCGGTGCCTACGAGCAGTACTTC. V and J are TRBV7-2 and TRBJ2-7, with TRBD1 as a possible D gene (5 bases). Looked up from germline, CDR1 is SGHTA and CDR2 is FQGNSA. CDR3 size: 17 residues. Between the trimmed V and J ends, which lost 5 bases and 2 bases, there was a span of 22 bases.